These T cell receptor beta chains were read from a single sample in a study of blood T cells in healthy people across ages. TCRdb itself ran the 5' RACE reads through MiXCR, one entry per CDR3 protein. Here the sample spans 630,000 or so distinct CDR3 sequences, less than 40% being singletons. Specimen: blood. The receptors here all came from an elderly woman in good health. Each CDR3 is given with its conserved first and last residue. The D gene is left open where the match is weak. Part of the rows lack a size; the others show once, few, many or a class for expanded clones.

cdr3_nt,cdr3_aa,cdr3_length,v_call,clone_size,j_call,d_call
TGTGCCATCAGTCCGGGACAGGGGGCTCCCGAGACCCAGTACTTC,CAISPGQGAPETQYF,15,TRBV10-3,many,TRBJ2-5,TRBD1
TGTGCCAGCAGTTACTCGGGACAGGGGGCCGGCGCTGAAGCTTTCTTT,CASSYSGQGAGAEAFF,16,TRBV6-5,once,TRBJ1-1,TRBD1
TGTGCCAGCAGTGAACTGGGTAAGGGCTATGGCTACACCTTC,CASSELGKGYGYTF,14,TRBV6-5,-,TRBJ1-2,-
TGTGCCAGCAGCTTAGAATTCAGGGGAAGCTCCTACGAGCAGTACTTC,CASSLEFRGSSYEQYF,16,TRBV13,many,TRBJ2-7,-
TGTGCCAGCAGTTTATCGGGCCAGGGATACCAAGAGACCCAGTACTTC,CASSLSGQGYQETQYF,16,TRBV28,many,TRBJ2-5,-
TGTGCCACCCGGGGGGACAGGGGTAATGAAAAACTGTTTTTT,CATRGDRGNEKLFF,14,TRBV10-3,many,TRBJ1-4,TRBD1
TGTGCCAGCAGCCCCCAGGTAGGGAGGAGTGGCACTGAAGCTTTCTTT,CASSPQVGRSGTEAFF,16,TRBV9,few,TRBJ1-1,-
TGTGCCAGCAGCCTGCACGGGGGCTACGCCACTGAAGCTTTCTTT,CASSLHGGYATEAFF,15,TRBV7-2,many,TRBJ1-1,-
TGTGCCAGCAGTCTTCAGGTTAACGACTACGAGCAGTACTTC,CASSLQVNDYEQYF,14,TRBV28,many,TRBJ2-7,-
TGCAGTGCTAGAGATGTACAGGAGGGTCGAGAGACCCAGTACTTC,CSARDVQEGRETQYF,15,TRBV20-1,-,TRBJ2-5,-
TGTGCCAGCAGCTTGACCTGGGCCCTCCACTTT,CASSLTWALHF,11,TRBV2,few,TRBJ1-6,-